This TCR beta chain was identified in a study of shared T cell receptors in the human thymus. TCRdb's table, derived via immunoSEQ multiplex PCR, lists solely in-frame clones and lacks some. This sample has hundreds of thousands of clones, with 70% to 90% found just once. The trim removed 1 base at V and 3 bases at J, leaving 3 bases unmatched. CDR3 size: 15 residues. CDR1 is MGHRA and CDR2 is YSYEKL in the germline V gene. The sample was also linked to a second study, of human thymus T cells. As that report states: It was from resections taken during corrective heart surgery that the thymus tissue came. In unrelated individuals, thymic repertoires overlapped highly, according to related research.

The chain has TRBV4-1 and TRBJ2-1, with TRBD2 matching over 7 bases. Sample: thymocytes. The origin of this receptor is a boy in the first two years of life with a congenital heart defect. The CDR3 sequence is CASSQGTGGYNEQFF. CDR3 bases: TGCGCCAGCAGCCAAGGGACGGGAGGCTACAATGAGCAGTTCTTC.